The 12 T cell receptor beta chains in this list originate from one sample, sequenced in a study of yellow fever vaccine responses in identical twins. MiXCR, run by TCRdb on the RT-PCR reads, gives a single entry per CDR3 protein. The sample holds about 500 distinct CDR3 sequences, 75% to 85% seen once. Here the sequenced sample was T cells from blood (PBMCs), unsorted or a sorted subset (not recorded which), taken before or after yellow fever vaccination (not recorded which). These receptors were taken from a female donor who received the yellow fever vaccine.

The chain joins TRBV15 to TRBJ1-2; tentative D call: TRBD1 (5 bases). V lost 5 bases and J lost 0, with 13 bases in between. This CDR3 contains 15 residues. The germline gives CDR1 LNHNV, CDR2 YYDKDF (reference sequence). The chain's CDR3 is CATSPTGTANYGYTF. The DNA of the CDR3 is TGTGCCACCAGCCCGACCGGGACGGCTAACTATGGCTACACCTTC.

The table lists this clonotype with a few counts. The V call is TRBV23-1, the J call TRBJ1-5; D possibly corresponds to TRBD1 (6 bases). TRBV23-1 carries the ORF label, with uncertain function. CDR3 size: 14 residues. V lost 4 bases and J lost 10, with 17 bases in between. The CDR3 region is CASSPPRGPLPQHF. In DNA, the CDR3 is TGCGCCAGCAGTCCGCCGCGGGGGCCCCTCCCCCAGCATTTT.

The CDR3 nucleotides are TGCGCCAGCAGCCAAGAGGTTTCATCTGAGGTCGCCGGGGAGCTGTTTTTT. Encoded protein: CASSQEVSSEVAGELFF. The gene calls are TRBV4-3 and TRBJ2-2; D is undetermined. V was clipped by 0 bases and J by 6 bases, with 17 bases between them. CDR3 length: 17 amino acids. Germline CDR1 LGHNA, CDR2 YSLEER.

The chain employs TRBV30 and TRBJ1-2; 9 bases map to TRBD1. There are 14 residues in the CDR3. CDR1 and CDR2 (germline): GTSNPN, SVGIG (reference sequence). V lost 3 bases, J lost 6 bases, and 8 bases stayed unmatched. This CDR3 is CAWRDAGQGDGYTF. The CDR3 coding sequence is TGTGCCTGGAGGGACGCGGGACAGGGTGATGGCTACACCTTC.

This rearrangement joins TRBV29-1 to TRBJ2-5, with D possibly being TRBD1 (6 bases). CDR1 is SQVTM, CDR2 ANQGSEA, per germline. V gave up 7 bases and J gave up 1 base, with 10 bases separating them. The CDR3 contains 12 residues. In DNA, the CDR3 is TGCAGCGCTCGGACAGTCCAAGAGACCCAGTACTTC. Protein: CSARTVQETQYF.

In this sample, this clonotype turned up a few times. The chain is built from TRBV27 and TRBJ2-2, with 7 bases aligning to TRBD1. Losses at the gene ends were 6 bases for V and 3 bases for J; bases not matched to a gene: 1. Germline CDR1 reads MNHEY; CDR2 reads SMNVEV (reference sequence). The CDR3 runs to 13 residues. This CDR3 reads CASRTGDTGELFF. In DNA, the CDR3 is TGTGCCAGCAGAACAGGGGACACCGGGGAGCTGTTTTTT.

CDR3 DNA sequence: TGTGCCAGCAAGGTGGGGAACACTGAAGCTTTCTTT. Encoded protein: CASKVGNTEAFF. The chain carries TRBV5-6 and TRBJ1-1; no definite D call. The CDR3 extends over 12 amino acids. Germline CDR1 is SGHDT and CDR2 is YYEEEE. Trimming removed 6 bases at V and 1 base at J, with 7 bases between. The variable domain in full, with the rest retrieved from reference TRBV5-6 and TRBJ1-1, is DAGVTQSPTHLIKTRGQQVTLRCSPKSGHDTVSWYQQALGQGPQFIFQYYEEEERQRGNFPDRFSGHQFPNYSSELNVNALLLGDSALYLCASKVGNTEAFFGQGTRLTVV.

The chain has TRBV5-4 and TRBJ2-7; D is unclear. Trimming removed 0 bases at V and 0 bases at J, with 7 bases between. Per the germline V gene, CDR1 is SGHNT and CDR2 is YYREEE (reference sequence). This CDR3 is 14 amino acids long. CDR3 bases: TGTGCCAGCAGCTTGGCGATCAGCTCCTACGAGCAGTACTTC. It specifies CASSLAISSYEQYF.

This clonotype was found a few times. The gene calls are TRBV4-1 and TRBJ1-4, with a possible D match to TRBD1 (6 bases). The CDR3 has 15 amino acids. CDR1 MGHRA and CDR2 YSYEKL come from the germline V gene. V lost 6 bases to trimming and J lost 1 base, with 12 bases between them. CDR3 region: CASSRTGITNEKLFF. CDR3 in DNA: TGCGCCAGCAGTCGCACAGGGATAACTAATGAAAAACTGTTTTTT.

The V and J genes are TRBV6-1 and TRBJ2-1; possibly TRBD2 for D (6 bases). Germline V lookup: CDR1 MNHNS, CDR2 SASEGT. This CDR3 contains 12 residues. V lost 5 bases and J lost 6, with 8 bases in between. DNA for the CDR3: TGTGCCAGCAGTCAGGGACTCAATGAGCAGTTCTTC. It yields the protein CASSQGLNEQFF.

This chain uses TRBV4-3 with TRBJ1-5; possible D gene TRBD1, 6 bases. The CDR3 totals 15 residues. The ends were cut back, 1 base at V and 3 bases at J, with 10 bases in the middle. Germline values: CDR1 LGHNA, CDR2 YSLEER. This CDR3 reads CASSQGTDNNQPQHF. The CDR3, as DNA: TGCGCCAGCAGCCAAGGGACAGACAACAATCAGCCCCAGCATTTT.

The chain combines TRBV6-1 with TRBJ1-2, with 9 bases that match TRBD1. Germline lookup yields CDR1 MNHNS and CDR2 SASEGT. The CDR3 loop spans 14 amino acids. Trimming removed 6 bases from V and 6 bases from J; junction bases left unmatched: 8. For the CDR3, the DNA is TGTGCCAGCAGGGGACAGGGAGTATCGGATGGCTACACCTTC. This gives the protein CASRGQGVSDGYTF.